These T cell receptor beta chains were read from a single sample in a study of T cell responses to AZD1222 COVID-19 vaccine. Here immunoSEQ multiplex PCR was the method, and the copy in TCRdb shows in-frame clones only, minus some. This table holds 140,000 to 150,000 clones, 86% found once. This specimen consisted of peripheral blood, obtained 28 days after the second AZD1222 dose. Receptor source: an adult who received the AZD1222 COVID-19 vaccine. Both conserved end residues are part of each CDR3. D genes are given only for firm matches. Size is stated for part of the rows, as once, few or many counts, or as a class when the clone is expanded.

CASSQGVAASYEQYF | TGTGCCAGCAGCCAAGGAGTGGCAGCATCCTACGAGCAGTACTTC | NA | NA | TRBJ2-7 | TRBV3-1/TRBV3-2
CASSSWTSGSLNEQFF | TGTGCCAGCAGCTCATGGACTAGCGGGAGTTTGAATGAGCAGTTCTTC | few | TRBD2 | TRBJ2-1 | TRBV27
CASSPEQDAEAFF | TGTGCCAGCAGCCCAGAACAGGACGCTGAAGCTTTCTTT | NA | NA | TRBJ1-1 | TRBV6-5
CASQTGSNTEAFF | TGTGCCAGCCAGACAGGGAGTAACACTGAAGCTTTCTTT | NA | TRBD1 | TRBJ1-1 | TRBV18
CSVGQGYSNQPQHF | TGCAGCGTTGGTCAGGGATATAGCAATCAGCCCCAGCATTTT | NA | NA | TRBJ1-5 | TRBV29-1
CASSLNRLEQYF | TGTGCCAGCAGCCTCAATAGGCTCGAGCAGTACTTC | NA | NA | TRBJ2-7 | TRBV11-2
CASSLEASGGAKDTQYF | TGTGCCAGCAGCTTAGAGGCTAGCGGGGGGGCAAAAGATACGCAGTATTTT | NA | TRBD2 | TRBJ2-3 | TRBV7-9
CASSQSGLAGGPYEQYF | TGTGCCAGCAGTCAAAGCGGTCTAGCGGGGGGGCCATACGAGCAGTACTTC | NA | TRBD2 | TRBJ2-7 | TRBV6-6
CASSLEGPGTSGGGEQFF | TGTGCCAGCAGCTTGGAAGGCCCCGGGACTAGCGGGGGTGGTGAGCAGTTCTTC | once | TRBD2 | TRBJ2-1 | TRBV7-9
CSVDGQTGANVLTF | TGCAGCGTTGATGGCCAGACCGGGGCCAACGTCCTGACTTTC | NA | NA | TRBJ2-6 | TRBV29-1
CATSRVKTDHEQYF | TGTGCCACCAGCAGAGTTAAAACGGACCACGAGCAGTACTTC | once | NA | TRBJ2-7 | TRBV15
CASSQGRGPTEAFF | TGCGCCAGCAGCCAAGGCAGGGGTCCCACTGAAGCTTTCTTT | NA | NA | TRBJ1-1 | TRBV4-1
CASSLASSSYNEQFF | TGTGCCAGCAGCTTAGCTTCGAGCTCCTACAATGAGCAGTTCTTC | NA | NA | TRBJ2-1 | TRBV11-3
CASSAAQAGYEQYF | TGTGCCAGCAGCGCAGCGCAGGCGGGCTACGAGCAGTACTTC | NA | NA | TRBJ2-7 | TRBV9
CASSAYSYSSANVLTF | TGTGCCAGCAGTGCTTACTCCTACTCGTCGGCCAACGTCCTGACTTTC | NA | NA | TRBJ2-6 | TRBV27
CASSLDGLAGGPQFF | TGCGCCAGCAGCTTGGATGGGCTAGCGGGAGGGCCACAGTTCTTC | NA | TRBD2 | TRBJ2-1 | TRBV5-1
CASRLWQISGNTIYF | TGTGCCAGCAGATTGTGGCAGATCTCTGGAAACACCATATATTTT | NA | NA | TRBJ1-3 | TRBV2
CASSVDGGYGYTF | TGTGCCAGCAGCGTAGACGGGGGCTATGGCTACACCTTC | NA | NA | TRBJ1-2 | TRBV9
CASSGGMNTEAFF | TGTGCCAGTTCGGGGGGGATGAACACTGAAGCTTTCTTT | NA | NA | TRBJ1-1 | TRBV6-5
CASSLGGRTDTQYF | TGTGCCAGCAGCTTGGGTGGGCGCACAGATACGCAGTATTTT | once | NA | TRBJ2-3 | TRBV5-4
CASSLAGGAANTGELFF | TGTGCCAGCAGCTTAGCGGGTGGGGCAGCGAACACCGGGGAGCTGTTTTTT | NA | NA | TRBJ2-2 | TRBV7-2
CASRPTGDGNTIYF | TGTGCCAGCAGGCCTACAGGGGACGGAAACACCATATATTTT | NA | TRBD1 | TRBJ1-3 | TRBV27
CASSFLAGGPDTGELFF | TGTGCCAGCTCATTTCTAGCGGGAGGACCGGACACCGGGGAGCTGTTTTTT | NA | TRBD2 | TRBJ2-2 | TRBV18